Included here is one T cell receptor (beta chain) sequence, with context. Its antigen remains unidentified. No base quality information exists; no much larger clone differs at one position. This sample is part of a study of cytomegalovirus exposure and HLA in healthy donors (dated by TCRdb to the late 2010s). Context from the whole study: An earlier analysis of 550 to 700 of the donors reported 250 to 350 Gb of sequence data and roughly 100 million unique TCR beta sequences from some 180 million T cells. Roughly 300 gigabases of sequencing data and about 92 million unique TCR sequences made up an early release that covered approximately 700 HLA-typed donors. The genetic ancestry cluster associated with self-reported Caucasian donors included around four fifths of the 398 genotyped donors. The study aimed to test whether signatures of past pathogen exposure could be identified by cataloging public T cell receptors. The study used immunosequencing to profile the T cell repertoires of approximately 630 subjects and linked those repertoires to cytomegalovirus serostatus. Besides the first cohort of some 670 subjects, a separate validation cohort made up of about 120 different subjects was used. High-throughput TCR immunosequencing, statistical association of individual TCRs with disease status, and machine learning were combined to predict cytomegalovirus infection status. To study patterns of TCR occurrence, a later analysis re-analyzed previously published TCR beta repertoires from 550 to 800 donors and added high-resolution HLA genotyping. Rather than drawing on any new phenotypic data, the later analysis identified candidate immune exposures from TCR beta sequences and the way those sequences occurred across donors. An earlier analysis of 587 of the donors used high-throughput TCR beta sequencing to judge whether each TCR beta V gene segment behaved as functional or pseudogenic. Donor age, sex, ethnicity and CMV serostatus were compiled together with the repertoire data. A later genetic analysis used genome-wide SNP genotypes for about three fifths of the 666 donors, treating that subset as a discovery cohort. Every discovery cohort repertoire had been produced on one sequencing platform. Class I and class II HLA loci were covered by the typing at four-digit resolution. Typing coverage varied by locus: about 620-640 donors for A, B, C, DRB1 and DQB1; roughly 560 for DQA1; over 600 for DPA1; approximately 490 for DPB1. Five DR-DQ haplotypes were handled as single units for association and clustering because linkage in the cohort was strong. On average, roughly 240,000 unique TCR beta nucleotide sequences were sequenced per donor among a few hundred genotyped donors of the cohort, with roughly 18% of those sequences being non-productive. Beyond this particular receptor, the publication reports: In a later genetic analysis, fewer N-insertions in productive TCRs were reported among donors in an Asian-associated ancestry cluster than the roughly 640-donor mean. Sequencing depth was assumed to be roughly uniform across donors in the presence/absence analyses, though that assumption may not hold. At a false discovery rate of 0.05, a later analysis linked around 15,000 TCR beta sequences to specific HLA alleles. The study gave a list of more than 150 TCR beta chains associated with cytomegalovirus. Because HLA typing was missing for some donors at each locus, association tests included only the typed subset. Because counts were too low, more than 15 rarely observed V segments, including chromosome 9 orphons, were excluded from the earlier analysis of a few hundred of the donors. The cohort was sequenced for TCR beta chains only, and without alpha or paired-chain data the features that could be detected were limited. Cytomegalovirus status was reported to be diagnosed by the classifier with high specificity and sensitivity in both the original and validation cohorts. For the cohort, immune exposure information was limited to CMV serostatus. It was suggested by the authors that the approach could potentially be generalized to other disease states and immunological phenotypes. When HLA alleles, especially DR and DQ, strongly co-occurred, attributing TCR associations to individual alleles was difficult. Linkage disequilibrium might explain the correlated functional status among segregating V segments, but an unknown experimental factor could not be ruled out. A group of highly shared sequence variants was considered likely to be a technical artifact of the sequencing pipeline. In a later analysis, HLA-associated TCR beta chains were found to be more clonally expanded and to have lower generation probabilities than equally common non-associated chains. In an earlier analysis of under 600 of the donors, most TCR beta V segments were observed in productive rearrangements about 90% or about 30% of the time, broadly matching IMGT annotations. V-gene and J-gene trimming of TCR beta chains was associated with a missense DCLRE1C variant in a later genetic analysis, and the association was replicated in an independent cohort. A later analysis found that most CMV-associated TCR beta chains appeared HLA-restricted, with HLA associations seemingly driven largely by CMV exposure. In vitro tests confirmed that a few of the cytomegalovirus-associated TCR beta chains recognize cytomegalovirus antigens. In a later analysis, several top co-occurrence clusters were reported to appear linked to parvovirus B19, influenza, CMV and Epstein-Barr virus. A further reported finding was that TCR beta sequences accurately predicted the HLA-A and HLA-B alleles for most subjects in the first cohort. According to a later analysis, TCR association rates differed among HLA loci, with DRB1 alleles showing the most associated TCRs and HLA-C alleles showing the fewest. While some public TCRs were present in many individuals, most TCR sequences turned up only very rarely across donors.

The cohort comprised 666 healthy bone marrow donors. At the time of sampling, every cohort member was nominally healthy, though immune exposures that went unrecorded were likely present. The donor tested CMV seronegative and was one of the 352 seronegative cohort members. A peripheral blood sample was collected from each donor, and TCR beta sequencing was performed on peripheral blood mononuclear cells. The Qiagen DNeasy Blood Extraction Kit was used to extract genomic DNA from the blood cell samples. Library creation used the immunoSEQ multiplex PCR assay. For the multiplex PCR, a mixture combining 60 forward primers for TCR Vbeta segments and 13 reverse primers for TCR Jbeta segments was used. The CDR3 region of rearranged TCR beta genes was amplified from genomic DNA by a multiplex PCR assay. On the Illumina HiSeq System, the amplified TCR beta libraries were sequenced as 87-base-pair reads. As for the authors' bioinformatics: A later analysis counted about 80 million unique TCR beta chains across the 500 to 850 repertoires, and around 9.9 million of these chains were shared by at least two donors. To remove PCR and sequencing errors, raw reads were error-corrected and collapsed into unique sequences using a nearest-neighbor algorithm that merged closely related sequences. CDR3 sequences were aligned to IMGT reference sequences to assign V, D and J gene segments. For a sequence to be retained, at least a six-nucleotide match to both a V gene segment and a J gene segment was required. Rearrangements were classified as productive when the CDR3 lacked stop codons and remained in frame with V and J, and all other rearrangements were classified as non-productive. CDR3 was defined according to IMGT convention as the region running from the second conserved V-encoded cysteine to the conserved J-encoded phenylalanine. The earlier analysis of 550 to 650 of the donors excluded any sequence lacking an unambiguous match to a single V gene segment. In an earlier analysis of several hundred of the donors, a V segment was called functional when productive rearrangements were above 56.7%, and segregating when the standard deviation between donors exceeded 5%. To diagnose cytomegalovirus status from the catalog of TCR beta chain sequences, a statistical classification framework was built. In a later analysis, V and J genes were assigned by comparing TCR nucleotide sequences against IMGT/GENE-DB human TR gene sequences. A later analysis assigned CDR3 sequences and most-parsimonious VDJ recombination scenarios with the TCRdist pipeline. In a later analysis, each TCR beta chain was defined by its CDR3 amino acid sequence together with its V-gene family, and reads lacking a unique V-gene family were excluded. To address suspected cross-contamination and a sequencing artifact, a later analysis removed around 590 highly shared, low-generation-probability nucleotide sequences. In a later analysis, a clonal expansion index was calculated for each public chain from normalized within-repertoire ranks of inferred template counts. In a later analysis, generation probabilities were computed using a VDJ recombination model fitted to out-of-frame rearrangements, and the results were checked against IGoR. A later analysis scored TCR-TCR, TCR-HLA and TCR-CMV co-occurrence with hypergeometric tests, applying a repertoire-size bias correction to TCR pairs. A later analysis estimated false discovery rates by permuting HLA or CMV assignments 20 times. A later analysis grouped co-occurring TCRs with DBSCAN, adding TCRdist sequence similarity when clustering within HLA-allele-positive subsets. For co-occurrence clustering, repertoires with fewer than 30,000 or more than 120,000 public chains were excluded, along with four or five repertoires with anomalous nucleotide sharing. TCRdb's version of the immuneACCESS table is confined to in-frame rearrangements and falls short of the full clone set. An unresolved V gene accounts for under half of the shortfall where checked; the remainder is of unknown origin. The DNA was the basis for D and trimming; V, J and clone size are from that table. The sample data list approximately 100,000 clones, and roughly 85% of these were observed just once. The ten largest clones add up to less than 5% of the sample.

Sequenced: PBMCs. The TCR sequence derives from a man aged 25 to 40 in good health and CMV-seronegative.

Here the CDR3 is given as CASSWDRTDTQYF. The bases read TGTGCCAGCAGTTGGGACAGAACAGATACGCAGTATTTT. The chain is encoded by TRBV5-4 joined to TRBJ2-3, with TRBD1 matching 7 junction bases. The germline V gene (reference sequence) supplies CDR1 SGHNT and CDR2 YYREEE. Relative to germline, V is missing 5 bases and J is missing 3 bases, with 3 bases of the junction outside any gene match. From the cysteine through the phenylalanine, the CDR3 covers 13 amino acids. Here the CDR3 DNA is all that survives: 39 bases in frame from base 1.